These 6 T cell receptor beta chains originate from one sample sequenced in a study of identical twins. TCRdb itself ran the 5' RACE reads through MiXCR, one entry per CDR3 protein. The table includes 600,000 to 800,000 distinct CDR3 sequences, 21% detected once. Another study also made use of these data, one on T cells expressing NK-cell markers.

The sequenced material came from PBMCs. These receptors were taken from a woman younger than 35 in good health.

This clonotype was counted a few times. The chain employs TRBV20-1 and TRBJ1-2; the match to TRBD1 covers 9 bases. V lost 4 bases and J lost 7; bases outside the gene matches: 4. This CDR3 comprises 12 residues. The germline V gene has CDR1 DFQATT and CDR2 SNEGSKA (reference sequence). The CDR3 is CSATDRGFGYTF. In DNA form, the CDR3 reads TGCAGTGCTACCGACAGGGGGTTTGGCTACACCTTC.

The sample holds a few counts of this clonotype. The CDR3 DNA reads TGTGCCAGCAGTCAAGGGGTTTTGGGCTACACCTTC. This translates into CASSQGVLGYTF. This sequence joins TRBV6-6 and TRBJ1-2, with D perhaps matching TRBD1 (5 bases). The V end lost 5 bases, the J end lost 8 bases, and 12 bases lay between the germline ends. CDR1 is MNHNY and CDR2 is SVGAGI in the germline V gene (reference sequence). This CDR3 comprises 12 residues.

A few counts support this clonotype. The DNA of the CDR3 is TGTGCCAGCAGCCCGGCCTACGGGACTAGCGGCTCCTACGAGCAGTACTTC. It is translated as CASSPAYGTSGSYEQYF. The rearrangement uses TRBV12-3 or TRBV12-4 and TRBJ2-7; 11 bases align to TRBD2. V shed 6 bases and J 0 bases; nucleotides not matched to a gene: 10. The CDR3 extends over 17 amino acids.

In this sample, this clonotype turned up a few times. V usage is TRBV20-1 and J usage is TRBJ2-7, with 7 bases identical to TRBD1. The V gene end was trimmed by 5 bases and the J gene end by 2 bases; junction bases not matched to a gene: 9. The CDR3 sequence is 14 residues long. The V gene's germline CDR1 is DFQATT and CDR2 SNEGSKA (reference sequence). The CDR3 DNA is TGCAGTGCTCCTAATACAGGGGTGGCCTACGAGCAGTACTTC. This sequence encodes CSAPNTGVAYEQYF.

The chain combines TRBV20-1 with TRBJ2-7, with 7 bases fitting TRBD2. The CDR3 consists of 12 residues. Germline V gives CDR1 DFQATT, CDR2 SNEGSKA (reference sequence). V lost 5 bases and J lost 6; bases outside the gene matches: 7. CDR3 amino acids: CSAGEGRAEQYF. In DNA, the CDR3 is TGCAGTGCTGGGGAGGGGCGGGCCGAGCAGTACTTC.

The J gene is TRBJ2-1, the V gene TRBV28; tentatively, D is TRBD2 (5 bases). Trimming stripped 8 bases from V and 9 bases from J, with 14 bases between. Germline V gene lookup returns CDR1 MDHEN and CDR2 SYDVKM. This CDR3 comprises 12 residues. This CDR3 is CASLAGRGEQFF. In DNA form, the CDR3 reads TGTGCCAGCCTTGCTGGTCGGGGTGAGCAGTTCTTC.